This T cell receptor (beta chain) was profiled in a study of blood T cells in healthy people across ages. Study results and limitations: Diversity of TCR beta correlated strongly with naive T cell percentage. From one million sequenced T cells, diversity estimates were lower bounds.

It was with a sample-barcoded 5' primer and a J-beta primer mix that a second PCR of about 6 to 12 cycles was run. All cDNA molecules were each tagged by a template-switch adaptor with 12 random nucleotides. TCRdb itself ran the 5' RACE reads through MiXCR, one entry per CDR3 protein. The sample shows 1.5 million or so distinct CDR3 sequences, roughly 40% of them seen only once. The CDR3 sequence is 12 residues long. The V and J ends lost 7 bases and 0 bases respectively, with 4 bases between them. Worth noting for this clonotype: Antigen unknown. Being one base from a much bigger clone, this may be a read error.

The receptor comes from a woman between 18 and 29 years old in good health. The chain uses TRBV12-3 or TRBV12-4 and TRBJ1-5; no clear D. Source material: blood. CDR3 sequence: CASTLSNQPQHF. The DNA for the CDR3 is TGTGCCAGCACCCTTAGCAATCAGCCCCAGCATTTT.